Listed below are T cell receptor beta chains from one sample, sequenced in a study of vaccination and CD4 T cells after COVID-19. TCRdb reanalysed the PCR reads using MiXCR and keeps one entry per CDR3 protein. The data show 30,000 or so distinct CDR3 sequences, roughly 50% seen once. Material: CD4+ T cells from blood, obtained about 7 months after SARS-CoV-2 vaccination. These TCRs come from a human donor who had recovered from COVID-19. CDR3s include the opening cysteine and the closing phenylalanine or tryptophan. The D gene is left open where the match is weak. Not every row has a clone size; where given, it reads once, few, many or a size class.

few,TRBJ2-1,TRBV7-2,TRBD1,TGTGCCAGCAGCTTATCATCGACAGGGCTAAAAGAGGCATACAATGAGCAGTTCTTC,CASSLSSTGLKEAYNEQFF
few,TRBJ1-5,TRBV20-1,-,TGCAGTGCTATAATGAGACAGGGCAATCAGCCCCAGCATTTT,CSAIMRQGNQPQHF
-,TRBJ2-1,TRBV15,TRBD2,TGTGCCACCAGCAGAGATCGCGGCGGGAGTTACAATGAGCAGTTCTTC,CATSRDRGGSYNEQFF
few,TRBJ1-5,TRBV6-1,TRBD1,TGTGCCAGCAGTACCCGGGACAGGGGTTGGAGTCAGCCCCAGCATTTT,CASSTRDRGWSQPQHF
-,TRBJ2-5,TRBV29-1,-,TGCAGCGTTTACAGCATCCAAGAGACCCAGTACTTC,CSVYSIQETQYF
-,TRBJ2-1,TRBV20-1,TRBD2,TGCAGTGCTAGGGGACTAGCGGGAAACCCACACAATGAGCAGTTCTTC,CSARGLAGNPHNEQFF
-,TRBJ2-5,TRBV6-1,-,TGTGCCAGCAGTGAAAGAGACAGGGCGGGACAAGAGACCCAGTACTTC,CASSERDRAGQETQYF
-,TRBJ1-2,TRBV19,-,TGTGCCAGTAATGCTAACTATGGCTACACCTTC,CASNANYGYTF
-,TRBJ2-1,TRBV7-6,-,TGTGCCAGCAGCTTAGCTGGAGTTCACAATGAGCAGTTCTTC,CASSLAGVHNEQFF
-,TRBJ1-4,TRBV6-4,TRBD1,TGTGCCAGCAGTGAAGCGCTAGGGGGACAGGGAGGAGAAAAACTGTTTTTT,CASSEALGGQGGEKLFF
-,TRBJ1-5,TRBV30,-,TGTGCCTGGAGCCTAGCGGGTCAGCCCCAGCATTTT,CAWSLAGQPQHF
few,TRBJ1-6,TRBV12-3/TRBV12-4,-,TGTGCCAGCAGTCCCGACGGTTATAATTCACCCCTCCACTTT,CASSPDGYNSPLHF
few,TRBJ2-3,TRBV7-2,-,TGTGCCAGCAACCCAACCTTTAGCACAGATACGCAGTATTTT,CASNPTFSTDTQYF
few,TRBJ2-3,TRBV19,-,TGTGCCAGTAGTCACACAGATACGCAGTATTTT,CASSHTDTQYF
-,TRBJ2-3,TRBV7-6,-,TGTGCCAGCAGCGTCGAGGCGGGCACAGATACGCAGTATTTT,CASSVEAGTDTQYF
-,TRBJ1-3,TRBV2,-,TGTGCCAGCAGTGCGTGGCGCGACAACTCTGGAAACACCATATATTTT,CASSAWRDNSGNTIYF
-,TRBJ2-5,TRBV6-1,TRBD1,TGTGCCAGCAGGGGAACAGGGGGCCTGAAGACCCAGTACTTC,CASRGTGGLKTQYF
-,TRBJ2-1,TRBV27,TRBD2,TGTGTCAGCGGCGGGGGGGCGGCGCGGAACAATGAGCAGTTCTTC,CVSGGGAARNNEQFF
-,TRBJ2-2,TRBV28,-,TGTGCCAGCAGTTTCGGGACCATCACCGGGGAGCTGTTTTTT,CASSFGTITGELFF
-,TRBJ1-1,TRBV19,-,TGTGCCAGTCGTACAGCTATGAACACTGAAGCTTTCTTT,CASRTAMNTEAFF
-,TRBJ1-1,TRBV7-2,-,TGTGCCAGCAGCCCCATACAATCTGGGGGCACTGAAGCTTTCTTT,CASSPIQSGGTEAFF
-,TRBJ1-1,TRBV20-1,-,TGCAGTGCTAGAGGGTTTAGGTATCGGGGGAACACTGAAGCTTTCTTT,CSARGFRYRGNTEAFF
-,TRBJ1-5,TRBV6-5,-,TGTGCCAGCAGTTACTCGTCGACGAGTCTCAATCAGCCCCAGCATTTT,CASSYSSTSLNQPQHF
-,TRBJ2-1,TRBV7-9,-,TGTGCCAGCAGCTTAGTGGGATACAATGAGCAGTTCTTC,CASSLVGYNEQFF
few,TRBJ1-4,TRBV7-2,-,TGTGCCAGCAGCTTAAGGGGGATGGGTAATGAAAAACTGTTTTTT,CASSLRGMGNEKLFF
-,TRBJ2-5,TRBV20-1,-,TGCAGTGCTAGAGACCTCCCGGGGGAGACCCAGTACTTC,CSARDLPGETQYF
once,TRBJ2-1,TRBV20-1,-,TGCAGTGCTAGCCGGTCGGAGGCGGGTCGGAAGAATGAGCAGTTCTTC,CSASRSEAGRKNEQFF